This passage covers 26 T cell receptor beta chains from one sample sequenced in a study of blood T cell repertoires in COVID-19. TCRdb keeps only in-frame clones here, not all; method: immunoSEQ multiplex PCR. The sample includes about 70,000 clones, approximately 80% of them seen just once. Sequencing was done on a sample of peripheral blood. These receptors were collected from a woman of 80 years or more with active or convalescent COVID-19.

In DNA form, the CDR3 reads TGTGCCAGCAGTGCTAAGAGGACAGGGGCCTCTTCAACTAATGAAAAACTGTTTTTT. Its translation: CASSAKRTGASSTNEKLFF. J is TRBJ1-4 and V is TRBV6-1; the match to TRBD1 covers 9 bases. Trimming at V came to 4 bases and at J to 0 bases, leaving 12 bases not matched to a gene. There are 19 residues in the CDR3. Germline-derived CDR1 and CDR2 are MNHNS and SASEGT.

V and J are TRBV12-3 or TRBV12-4 and TRBJ1-1; D is ambiguous. CDR3 length: 13 residues. V dropped 3 bases and J dropped 0 bases, with 5 bases sitting between them. The DNA of the CDR3 is TGTGCCAGCAGTTTCTATATGAACACTGAAGCTTTCTTT. It encodes CASSFYMNTEAFF.

CDR3 DNA sequence: TGTGCCAGCAGCTTACGGACAGCACAAGAGACCCAGTACTTC. Its translation: CASSLRTAQETQYF. The J gene is TRBJ2-5, the V gene TRBV5-6, with D possibly TRBD1 on 6 matching bases. This CDR3 has 14 residues. The germline gives CDR1 SGHDT, CDR2 YYEEEE. The V end was cut by 2 bases, the J end by 2 bases, with 10 bases between.

The chain recombines TRBV11-2 with TRBJ1-2, with a weak D call TRBD1 (5 bases). The V and J ends lost 5 bases and 2 bases respectively, with 12 bases between them. This CDR3 is 14 amino acids long. Germline V gene lookup returns CDR1 SGHAT and CDR2 FQNNGV. The CDR3, as DNA: TGTGCCAGCAGCCCCAGCGCAGGGAACTATGGCTACACCTTC. Amino acid sequence: CASSPSAGNYGYTF.

V usage is TRBV28 and J usage is TRBJ2-1; 9 nucleotides line up with TRBD1. Germline V gene lookup returns CDR1 MDHEN and CDR2 SYDVKM. The length of the CDR3 is 14 residues. Trimming removed 3 bases from V and 7 bases from J; junction bases left unmatched: 4. The CDR3 is CASSLSDRGNEQFF. The CDR3 nucleotides read TGTGCCAGCAGTTTGAGTGACAGGGGGAATGAGCAGTTCTTC. The full variable domain, with the rest looked up from reference TRBV28 and TRBJ2-1, is DVKVTQSSRYLVKRTGEKVFLECVQDMDHENMFWYRQDPGLGLRLIYFSYDVKMKEKGDIPEGYSVSREKKERFSLILESASTNQTSMYLCASSLSDRGNEQFFGPGTRLTVL.

The chain joins TRBV28 to TRBJ1-1, with TRBD1 matching 9 bases. The CDR3 extends over 15 amino acids. The V gene end was trimmed by 3 bases and the J gene end by 4 bases; junction bases not matched to a gene: 6. In germline, CDR1 is MDHEN, CDR2 SYDVKM. DNA of the CDR3: TGTGCCAGCAGTTTCCTACAGGGGGCAATCACTGAAGCTTTCTTT. Residues: CASSFLQGAITEAFF.

V and J are TRBV10-3 and TRBJ2-5; 10 bases line up with TRBD2. The CDR3 has 18 residues. Germline CDR1 and CDR2: ENHRY and SYGVKD. Germline trimming cut 5 bases from V and 2 bases from J; bases unmatched to any gene: 14. The CDR3 bases are TGTGCCATCAGTTTCAACCTACGAGGACTAGCGGCACAAGAGACCCAGTACTTC. This gives the protein CAISFNLRGLAAQETQYF.

This clone was detected once. The rearrangement links TRBV7-2 to TRBJ2-7; TRBD2 matches at 7 bases. CDR1 and CDR2 from the germline V gene are SGHTA and FQGNSA. The CDR3 is 14 amino acids. Germline trimming cut 5 bases from V and 4 bases from J; bases unmatched to any gene: 8. CDR3 residues: CASSTLTSSYEQYF. In nucleotides, the CDR3 is TGTGCCAGCAGCACACTGACTAGCTCTTACGAGCAGTACTTC.

The rearrangement joins TRBV7-9 to TRBJ2-3; D may be TRBD2 (6 bases). The CDR3 is made up of 15 amino acids. The germline V and J ends were trimmed by 8 bases and 2 bases, with 17 bases remaining between them. Germline-derived CDR1 and CDR2 are SEHNR and FQNEAQ (reference sequence). This CDR3 is CASSLGGLNTDTQYF. In nucleotides, the CDR3 is TGTGCCAGCTCCCTTGGGGGACTTAACACAGATACGCAGTATTTT.

J is TRBJ2-1 and V is TRBV29-1; 7 nucleotides align to TRBD1. With 7 bases clipped from V and 2 bases from J, the junction kept 5 bases outside the gene matches. Germline CDR1 reads SQVTM; CDR2 reads ANQGSEA. CDR3 size: 13 residues. The CDR3 nucleotides are TGCAGCGCTAGACAGGGTACCTACAATGAGCAGTTCTTC. Encoded protein: CSARQGTYNEQFF.

The chain uses TRBV5-4 and TRBJ1-1, with D tentatively TRBD1 (5 bases). Deletions cut 3 bases from V and 4 bases from J, with 13 bases between. CDR1 and CDR2 (germline): SGHNT, YYREEE (reference sequence). The CDR3 is 14 amino acids. The CDR3 loop is CASSWRGEGTEAFF. CDR3 nucleotide sequence: TGTGCCAGCAGCTGGAGGGGCGAGGGCACTGAAGCTTTCTTT.

V and J are TRBV9 and TRBJ2-1; TRBD2 aligns across 11 bases. The V segment lost 3 bases and the J segment 0 bases; nucleotides outside the gene matches: 14. The germline gives CDR1 SGDLS, CDR2 YYNGEE. This CDR3 contains 20 residues. CDR3 bases: TGTGCCAGCAGCGATCAACGAGTAGCGGGGGGGCGAAGCTCCTACAATGAGCAGTTCTTC. Amino acid sequence: CASSDQRVAGGRSSYNEQFF.

This chain connects TRBV18 to TRBJ2-7; D gene ambiguous. Between the trimmed V and J ends, which lost 4 bases and 2 bases, there was a span of 12 bases. CDR1 and CDR2 (germline): KGHSH, LQKENI. This CDR3 has 14 amino acids. In DNA form, the CDR3 reads TGTGCCAGCTCACTAGACAATCCAACCTACGAGCAGTACTTC. The encoded protein is CASSLDNPTYEQYF.

This sequence joins TRBV18 and TRBJ2-7, with 8 bases identical to TRBD2. Germline CDR1 KGHSH, CDR2 LQKENI. After removal of 2 bases from V and 0 bases from J, the junction contained 3 bases not matched to a gene. The CDR3 has 15 residues. Here the CDR3 reads CASSPSGGSSYEQYF. The DNA of the CDR3 is TGTGCCAGCTCACCATCGGGGGGGAGCTCCTACGAGCAGTACTTC.

The rearrangement links TRBV6-5 to TRBJ2-4; weak D call: TRBD2 (5 bases). In germline, CDR1 is MNHEY, CDR2 SVGAGI. V was pared by 0 bases and J by 9 bases, with 9 bases between. The CDR3 is made up of 13 amino acids. CDR3 protein: CASSYSVGSIQYF. CDR3 DNA sequence: TGTGCCAGCAGTTACTCTGTGGGGAGCATTCAGTACTTC.

The chain combines TRBV27 with TRBJ2-1, with 9 bases identical to TRBD2. V shed 6 bases, J shed 9 bases, and the junction held 9 bases outside the gene matches. The CDR3 contains 14 residues. Germline V gene lookup returns CDR1 MNHEY and CDR2 SMNVEV (reference sequence). CDR3 residues: CASRSGGRRFEQFF. DNA of the CDR3: TGTGCCAGCAGAAGCGGGGGGCGCAGGTTTGAGCAGTTCTTC.

V usage is TRBV2 and J usage is TRBJ2-4; D possibly corresponds to TRBD1 (6 bases). V was pared by 7 bases and J by 5 bases, with 9 bases between. The CDR3 contains 12 residues. Germline CDR1 and CDR2: SNHLY and FYNNEI. The CDR3: CASNREQNIQYF. The CDR3 DNA is TGTGCCAGCAACAGGGAGCAAAACATTCAGTACTTC. The full variable domain, in which reference TRBV2 and TRBJ2-4 provide the parts outside the CDR3, is EPEVTQTPSHQVTQMGQEVILRCVPISNHLYFYWYRQILGQKVEFLVSFYNNEISEKSEIFDDQFSVERPDGSNFTLKIRSTKLEDSAMYFCASNREQNIQYFGAGTRLSVL.

CDR3 in amino acids: CAWSTTGGTEAFF. The CDR3 DNA is TGTGCCTGGAGTACAACAGGGGGAACTGAAGCTTTCTTT. V and J are TRBV30 and TRBJ1-1, with 8 bases that match TRBD1. The CDR3 is 13 amino acids. V lost 2 bases to trimming and J lost 5 bases; unmatched junction nucleotides: 4. The germline gives CDR1 GTSNPN, CDR2 SVGIG (reference sequence).

This chain joins TRBV18 and TRBJ1-5, with 7 bases lining up with TRBD1. Trimming at V came to 6 bases and at J to 2 bases, leaving 7 bases not matched to a gene. Looked up from germline, CDR1 is KGHSH and CDR2 is LQKENI. The CDR3 extends over 15 amino acids. CDR3 loop: CASSLRQGGNQPQHF. The CDR3 region has the DNA TGTGCCAGCTCGCTTCGACAGGGAGGCAATCAGCCCCAGCATTTT.

J is TRBJ2-3 and V is TRBV29-1, with TRBD2 as a possible D gene (5 bases). The length of the CDR3 is 14 residues. Trimming left V 5 bases short and J 5 bases short, with 17 bases between. Germline lookup yields CDR1 SQVTM and CDR2 ANQGSEA. The CDR3 sequence: CSVNGIAVRDTQYF. Here the CDR3 DNA reads TGCAGCGTTAACGGGATCGCAGTTCGAGATACGCAGTATTTT.

The V and J genes are TRBV7-9 and TRBJ1-2; weak D call: TRBD1 (6 bases). The germline V gene has CDR1 SEHNR and CDR2 FQNEAQ (reference sequence). The CDR3 sequence is 14 residues long. Trimming removed 1 base from V and 10 bases from J, with 16 bases in between. CDR3: CASSLGAGARYYTF. In DNA form, the CDR3 reads TGTGCCAGCAGCTTAGGGGCAGGGGCAAGGTACTACACCTTC.

The chain carries TRBV18 and TRBJ1-5; 8 nucleotides match TRBD1. The CDR3 contains 16 residues. Losses at the gene ends were 4 bases for V and 0 bases for J; bases not matched to a gene: 5. The germline CDR1 and CDR2 sequences are KGHSH and LQKENI. The CDR3 region is CASSLGQGGSNQPQHF. The DNA for the CDR3 is TGTGCCAGCTCACTCGGACAGGGTGGTAGCAATCAGCCCCAGCATTTT.

This clone occurred once. The chain recombines TRBV18 with TRBJ1-1; 8 bases map to TRBD1. The CDR3 has 13 residues. CDR1 and CDR2 (germline): KGHSH, LQKENI. The J segment lost 11 bases and the V segment lost 6 bases, leaving 11 bases of the junction unmatched. This CDR3 reads CASSLQGEVDAFF. In DNA form, the CDR3 reads TGTGCCAGCTCCCTACAGGGGGAGGTAGATGCTTTCTTT.

The chain uses TRBV6-5 and TRBJ1-1; possible D gene TRBD1, 6 bases. Per the germline V gene, CDR1 is MNHEY and CDR2 is SVGAGI. The CDR3 totals 15 residues. The V end was cut by 1 base, the J end by 1 base, with 10 bases between. The CDR3 sequence: CASSYYSDRNTEAFF. For the CDR3, the DNA is TGTGCCAGCAGTTACTATTCGGACAGGAACACTGAAGCTTTCTTT.

This chain links TRBV4-2 with TRBJ2-3, with 9 bases matching TRBD2. V was clipped by 5 bases and J by 2 bases; unmatched bases: 5. CDR3 length equals 15 residues. The germline gives CDR1 LGHNA, CDR2 YNFKEQ. The CDR3, as DNA: TGTGCCAGCAGCAGGACTAGCGTTGCCACAGATACGCAGTATTTT. Translation: CASSRTSVATDTQYF.

The genes are TRBV28 and TRBJ2-7, with 14 bases matching TRBD2. The V gene's germline CDR1 is MDHEN and CDR2 SYDVKM. Losses at the gene ends were 6 bases for V and 2 bases for J; bases not matched to a gene: 3. The CDR3 contains 15 residues. The CDR3 coding sequence is TGTGCCAGCAGCCGACTAGCGGGGGGGGCCTACGAGCAGTACTTC. Its translation: CASSRLAGGAYEQYF.